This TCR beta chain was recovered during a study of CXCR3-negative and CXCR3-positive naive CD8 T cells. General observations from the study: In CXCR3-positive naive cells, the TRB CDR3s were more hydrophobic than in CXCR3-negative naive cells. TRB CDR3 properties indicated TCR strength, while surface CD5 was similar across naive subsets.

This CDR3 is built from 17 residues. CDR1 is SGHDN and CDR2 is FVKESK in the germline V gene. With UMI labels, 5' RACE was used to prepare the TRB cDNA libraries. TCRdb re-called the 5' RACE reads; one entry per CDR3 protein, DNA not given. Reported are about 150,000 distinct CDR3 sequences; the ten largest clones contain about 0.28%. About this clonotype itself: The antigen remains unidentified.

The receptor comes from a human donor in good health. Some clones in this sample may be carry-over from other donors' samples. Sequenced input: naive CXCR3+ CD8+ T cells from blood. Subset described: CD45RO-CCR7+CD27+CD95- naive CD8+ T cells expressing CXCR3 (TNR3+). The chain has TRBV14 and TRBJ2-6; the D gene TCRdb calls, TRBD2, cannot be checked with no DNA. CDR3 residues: CASSQDQRAAGANVLTF.